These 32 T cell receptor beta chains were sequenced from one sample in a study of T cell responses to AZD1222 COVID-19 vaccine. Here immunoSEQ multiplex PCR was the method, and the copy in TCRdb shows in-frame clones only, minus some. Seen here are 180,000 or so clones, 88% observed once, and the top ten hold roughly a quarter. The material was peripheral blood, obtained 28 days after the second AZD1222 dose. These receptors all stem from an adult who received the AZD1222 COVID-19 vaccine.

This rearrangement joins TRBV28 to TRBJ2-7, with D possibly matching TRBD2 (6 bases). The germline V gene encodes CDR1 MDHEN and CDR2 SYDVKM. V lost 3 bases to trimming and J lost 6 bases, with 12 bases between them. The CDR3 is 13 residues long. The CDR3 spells CASSFPGEVEQYF. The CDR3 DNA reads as TGTGCCAGCAGTTTCCCGGGAGAGGTCGAGCAGTACTTC.

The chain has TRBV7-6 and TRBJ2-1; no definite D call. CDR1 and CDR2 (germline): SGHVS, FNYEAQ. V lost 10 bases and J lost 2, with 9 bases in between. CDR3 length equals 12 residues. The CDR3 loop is CATGYPYNEQFF. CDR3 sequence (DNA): TGTGCCACCGGTTATCCCTACAATGAGCAGTTCTTC.

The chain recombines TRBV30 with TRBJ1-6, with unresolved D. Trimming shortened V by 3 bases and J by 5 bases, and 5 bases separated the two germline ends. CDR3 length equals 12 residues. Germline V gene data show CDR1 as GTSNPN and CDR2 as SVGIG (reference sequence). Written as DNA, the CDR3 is TGTGCCTGGAGGGAAGATAATTCACCCCTCCACTTT. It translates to CAWREDNSPLHF.

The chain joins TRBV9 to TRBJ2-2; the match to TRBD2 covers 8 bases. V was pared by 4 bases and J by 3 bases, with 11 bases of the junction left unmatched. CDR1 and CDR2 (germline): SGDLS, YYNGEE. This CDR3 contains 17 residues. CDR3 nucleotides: TGTGCCAGCAGCCCAACCTCGAGCGGGAGCGACACCGGGGAGCTGTTTTTT. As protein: CASSPTSSGSDTGELFF.

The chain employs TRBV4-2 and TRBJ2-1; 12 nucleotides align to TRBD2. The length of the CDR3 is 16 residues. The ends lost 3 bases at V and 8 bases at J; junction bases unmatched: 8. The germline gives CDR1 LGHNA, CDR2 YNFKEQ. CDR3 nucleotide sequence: TGTGCCAGCAGCCACCTAGCGGGAGGGCTCGTGCATGAGCAGTTCTTC. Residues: CASSHLAGGLVHEQFF.

The CDR3 protein is CASSQTSGVYNEQFF. For the CDR3, the DNA is TGCGCCAGCAGCCAAACTAGCGGGGTCTACAATGAGCAGTTCTTC. The rearrangement links TRBV4-1 to TRBJ2-1, with TRBD2 matching over 10 bases. The CDR3 has 15 amino acids. CDR1 and CDR2 from the germline V gene are MGHRA and YSYEKL. V lost 2 bases and J lost 3; bases outside the gene matches: 1.

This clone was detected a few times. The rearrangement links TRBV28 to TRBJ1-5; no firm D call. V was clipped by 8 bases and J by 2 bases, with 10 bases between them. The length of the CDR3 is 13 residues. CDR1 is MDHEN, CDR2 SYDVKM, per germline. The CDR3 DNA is TGTGCCAGCGGAACCTTACGCAATCAGCCCCAGCATTTT. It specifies CASGTLRNQPQHF.

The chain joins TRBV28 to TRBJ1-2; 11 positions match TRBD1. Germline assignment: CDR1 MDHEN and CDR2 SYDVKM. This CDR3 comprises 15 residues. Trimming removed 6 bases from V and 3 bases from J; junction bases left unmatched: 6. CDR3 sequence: CASSSGQGAHYGYTF. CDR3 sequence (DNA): TGTGCCAGCAGCTCTGGACAGGGGGCGCACTATGGCTACACCTTC.

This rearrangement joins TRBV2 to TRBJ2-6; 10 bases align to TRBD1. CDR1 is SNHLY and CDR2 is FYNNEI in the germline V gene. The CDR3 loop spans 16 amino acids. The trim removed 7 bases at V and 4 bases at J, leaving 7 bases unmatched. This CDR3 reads CASIRTGGTGANVLTF. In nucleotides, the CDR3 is TGTGCCAGCATCCGGACAGGGGGTACCGGGGCCAACGTCCTGACTTTC.

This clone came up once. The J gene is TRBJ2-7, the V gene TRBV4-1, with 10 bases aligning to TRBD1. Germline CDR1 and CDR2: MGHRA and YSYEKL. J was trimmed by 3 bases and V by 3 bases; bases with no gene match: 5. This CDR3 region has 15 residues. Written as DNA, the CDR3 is TGCGCCAGCAGCCAGACCGGGACAGGGGTCTACGAGCAGTACTTC. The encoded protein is CASSQTGTGVYEQYF.

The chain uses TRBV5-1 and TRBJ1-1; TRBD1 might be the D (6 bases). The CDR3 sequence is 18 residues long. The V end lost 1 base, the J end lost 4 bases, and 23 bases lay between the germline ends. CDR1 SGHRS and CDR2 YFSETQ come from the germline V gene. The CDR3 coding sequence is TGCGCCAGCAGCTTGATGGGCTTGGACAGCCAGGGCGGCACTGAAGCTTTCTTT. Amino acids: CASSLMGLDSQGGTEAFF.

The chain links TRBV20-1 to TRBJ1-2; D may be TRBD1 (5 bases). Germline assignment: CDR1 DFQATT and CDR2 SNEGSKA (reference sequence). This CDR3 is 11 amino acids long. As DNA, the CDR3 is TGCAGCTGGGACGGGGAGTATGGCTACACCTTC. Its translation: CSWDGEYGYTF.

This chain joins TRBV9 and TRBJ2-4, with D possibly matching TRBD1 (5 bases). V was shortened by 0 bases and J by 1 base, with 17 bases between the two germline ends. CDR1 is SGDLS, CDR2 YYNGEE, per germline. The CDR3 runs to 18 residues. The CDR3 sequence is CASSVDSGSGRAKNIQYF. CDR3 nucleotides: TGTGCCAGCAGCGTAGATTCCGGGTCAGGGCGGGCCAAAAACATTCAGTACTTC.

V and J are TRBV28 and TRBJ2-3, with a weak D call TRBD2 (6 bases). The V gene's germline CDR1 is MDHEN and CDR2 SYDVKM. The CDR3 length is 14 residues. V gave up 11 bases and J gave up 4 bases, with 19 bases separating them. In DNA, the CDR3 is TGTGCCGGCGGGACTCCAGGCGGTCCAGATACGCAGTATTTT. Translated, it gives CAGGTPGGPDTQYF.

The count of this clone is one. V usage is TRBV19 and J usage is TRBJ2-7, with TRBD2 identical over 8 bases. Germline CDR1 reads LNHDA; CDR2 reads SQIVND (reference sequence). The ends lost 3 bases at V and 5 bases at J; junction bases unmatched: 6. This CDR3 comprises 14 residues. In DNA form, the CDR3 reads TGTGCCAGTAGTATCCTAGCGGGTAGGGACGAGCAGTACTTC. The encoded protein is CASSILAGRDEQYF.

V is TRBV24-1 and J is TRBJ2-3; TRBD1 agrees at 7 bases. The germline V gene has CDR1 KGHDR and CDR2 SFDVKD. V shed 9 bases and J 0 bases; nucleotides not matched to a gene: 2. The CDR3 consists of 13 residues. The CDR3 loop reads CATRQGSTDTQYF. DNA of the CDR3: TGTGCCACCCGACAGGGTAGCACAGATACGCAGTATTTT.

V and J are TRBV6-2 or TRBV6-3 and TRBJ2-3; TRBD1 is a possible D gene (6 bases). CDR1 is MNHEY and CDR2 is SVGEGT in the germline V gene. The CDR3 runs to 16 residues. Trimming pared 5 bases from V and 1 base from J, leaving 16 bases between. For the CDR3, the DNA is TGTGCCAGCAGTCCCGACAGGACGCCAGGCACAGATACGCAGTATTTT. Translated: CASSPDRTPGTDTQYF.

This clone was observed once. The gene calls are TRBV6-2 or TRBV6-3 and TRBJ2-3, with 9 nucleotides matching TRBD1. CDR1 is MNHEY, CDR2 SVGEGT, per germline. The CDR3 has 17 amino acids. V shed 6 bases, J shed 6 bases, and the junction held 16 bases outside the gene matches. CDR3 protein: CASSDGTGLSWSDTQYF. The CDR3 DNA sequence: TGTGCCAGCAGCGACGGGACAGGGTTATCGTGGTCGGATACGCAGTATTTT.

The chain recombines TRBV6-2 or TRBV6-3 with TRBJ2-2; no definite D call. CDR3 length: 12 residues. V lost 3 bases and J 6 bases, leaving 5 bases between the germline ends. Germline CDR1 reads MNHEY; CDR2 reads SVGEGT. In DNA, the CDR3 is TGTGCCAGCAGTTATGTGTCCGGGGAGCTGTTTTTT. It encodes CASSYVSGELFF.

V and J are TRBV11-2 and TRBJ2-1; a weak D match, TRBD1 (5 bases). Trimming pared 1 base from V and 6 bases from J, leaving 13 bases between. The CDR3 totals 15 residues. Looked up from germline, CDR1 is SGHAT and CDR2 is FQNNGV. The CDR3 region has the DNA TGTGCCAGCAGCTTAGGGGGCGCCCAGGTCAATGAGCAGTTCTTC. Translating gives CASSLGGAQVNEQFF.

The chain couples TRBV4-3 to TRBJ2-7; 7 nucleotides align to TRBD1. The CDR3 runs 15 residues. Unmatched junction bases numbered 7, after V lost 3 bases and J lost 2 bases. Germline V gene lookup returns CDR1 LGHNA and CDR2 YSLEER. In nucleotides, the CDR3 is TGCGCCAGCAGCCAGCACCGGGACAGAGCCTACGAGCAGTACTTC. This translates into CASSQHRDRAYEQYF.

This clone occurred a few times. CDR3 nucleotide sequence: TGTGCCAGCAGCTTAGGCGACGGCTACGAGCAGTACTTC. Its translation is CASSLGDGYEQYF. V usage is TRBV7-9 and J usage is TRBJ2-7; no definite D call. The germline V gene has CDR1 SEHNR and CDR2 FQNEAQ (reference sequence). CDR3 length: 13 residues. V lost 1 base and J lost 3, with 7 bases in between.

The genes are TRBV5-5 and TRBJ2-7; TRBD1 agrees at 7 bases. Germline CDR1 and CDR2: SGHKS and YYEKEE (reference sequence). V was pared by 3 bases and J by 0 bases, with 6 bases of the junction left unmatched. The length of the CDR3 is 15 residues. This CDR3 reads CASSSDRAHSYEQYF. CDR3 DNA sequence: TGTGCCAGCAGCTCCGACAGGGCCCACTCCTACGAGCAGTACTTC.

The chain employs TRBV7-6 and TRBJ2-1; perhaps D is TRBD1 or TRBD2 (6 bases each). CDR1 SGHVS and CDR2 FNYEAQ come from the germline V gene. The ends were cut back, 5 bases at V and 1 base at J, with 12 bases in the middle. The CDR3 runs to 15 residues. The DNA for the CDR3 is TGTGCCAGCAGCCCACAGGGAGGATCCTACAATGAGCAGTTCTTC. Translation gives CASSPQGGSYNEQFF.

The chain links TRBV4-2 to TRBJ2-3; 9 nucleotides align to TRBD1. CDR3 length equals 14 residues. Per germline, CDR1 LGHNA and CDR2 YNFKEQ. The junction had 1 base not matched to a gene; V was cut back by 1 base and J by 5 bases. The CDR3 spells CASSQGQGGDTQYF. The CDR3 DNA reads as TGTGCCAGCAGCCAAGGACAGGGGGGAGATACGCAGTATTTT.

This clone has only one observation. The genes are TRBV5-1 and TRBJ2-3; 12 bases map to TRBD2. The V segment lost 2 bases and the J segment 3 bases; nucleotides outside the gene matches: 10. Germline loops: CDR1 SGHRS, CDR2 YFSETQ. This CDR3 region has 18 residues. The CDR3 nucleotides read TGCGCCAGCAGCTTAATGCGGACTAGCGGGGAGGGAACAGATACGCAGTATTTT. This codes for CASSLMRTSGEGTDTQYF. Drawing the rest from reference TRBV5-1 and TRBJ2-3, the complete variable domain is KAGVTQTPRYLIKTRGQQVTLSCSPISGHRSVSWYQQTPGQGLQFLFEYFSETQRNKGNFPGRFSGRQFSNSRSEMNVSTLELGDSALYLCASSLMRTSGEGTDTQYFGPGTRLTVL.

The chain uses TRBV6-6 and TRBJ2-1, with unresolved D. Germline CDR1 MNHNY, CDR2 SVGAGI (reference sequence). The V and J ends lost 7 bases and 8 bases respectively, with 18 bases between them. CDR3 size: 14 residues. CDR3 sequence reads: CASTTQSLMHEQFF. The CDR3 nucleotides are TGTGCCAGCACCACCCAGTCGTTGATGCATGAGCAGTTCTTC.

The CDR3, as DNA: TGCGCCAGCAGCCAGAGGATTAGAGGGGGCTCCCTCAATGAGCAGTTCTTC. It codes for CASSQRIRGGSLNEQFF. This sequence joins TRBV4-3 and TRBJ2-1, with 7 bases matching TRBD1. J was trimmed by 6 bases and V by 3 bases; bases with no gene match: 14. The CDR3 has 17 amino acids. Germline CDR1 and CDR2: LGHNA and YSLEER.

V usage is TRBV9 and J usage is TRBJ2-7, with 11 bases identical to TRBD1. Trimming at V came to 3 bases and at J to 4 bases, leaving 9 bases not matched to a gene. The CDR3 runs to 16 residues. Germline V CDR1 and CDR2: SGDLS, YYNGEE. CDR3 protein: CASSAAAGQGAYEQYF. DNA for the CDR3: TGTGCCAGCAGCGCTGCGGCCGGACAGGGGGCTTACGAGCAGTACTTC.

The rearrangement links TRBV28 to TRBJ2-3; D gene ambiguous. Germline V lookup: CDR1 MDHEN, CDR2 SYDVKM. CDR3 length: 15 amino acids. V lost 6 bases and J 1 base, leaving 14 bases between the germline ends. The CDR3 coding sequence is TGTGCCAGCAGCTACCGACTGCCCCGCACAGATACGCAGTATTTT. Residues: CASSYRLPRTDTQYF.

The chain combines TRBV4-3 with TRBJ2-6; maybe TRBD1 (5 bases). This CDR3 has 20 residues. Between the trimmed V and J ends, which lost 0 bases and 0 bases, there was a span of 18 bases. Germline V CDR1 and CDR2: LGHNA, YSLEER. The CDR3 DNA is TGCGCCAGCAGCCAAGAGGCCGAAGGGGCTCCGAGCTCTGGGGCCAACGTCCTGACTTTC. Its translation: CASSQEAEGAPSSGANVLTF.

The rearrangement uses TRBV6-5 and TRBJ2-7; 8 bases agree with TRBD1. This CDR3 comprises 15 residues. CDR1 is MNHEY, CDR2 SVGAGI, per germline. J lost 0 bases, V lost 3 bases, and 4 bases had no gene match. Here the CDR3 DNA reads TGTGCCAGCAGTTATAGAGACAGGGGCTCCTACGAGCAGTACTTC. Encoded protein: CASSYRDRGSYEQYF.